This TCR beta chain appears in the sequencing data of a study of T cell changes during pregnancy in multiple sclerosis (dated by TCRdb to between 2018 and 2021). With regard to the full study: The study examined how the T cell repertoire changed over the course of pregnancy in women with multiple sclerosis.

The germline V gene encodes CDR1 SEHNR and CDR2 FQNEAQ (reference sequence). From the cysteine up to the phenylalanine, the CDR3 has a length of 13 residues. Of the read, only the CDR3 DNA is kept; its 39 bases are in frame from base 1. The junction carries 9 bases between V and J, which are trimmed by 5 bases and 2 bases respectively. As concerns this clone: Its antigen is unknown. No much larger clone exists at a distance of one base, and base qualities are not known.

The library was generated by the immunoSEQ multiplex PCR assay. The table comes from immuneACCESS by way of TCRdb, which keeps in-frame sequences with V and J called. Part of the clones is missing from these tables; in studies checked, under half for an unresolved V gene and the rest for unknown reasons. The sample profile shows 65,000 to 95,000 clones; more than 85% of them were found once. Approximately 2.4% of the sample comes from the top ten. The material sequenced was peripheral blood, taken after pregnancy. This chain joins TRBV7-9 to TRBJ1-1, with the identity of the D gene unclear. The sequence was collected from a female donor in good health, enrolled as a control in a pregnancy study. This receptor has the CDR3 CASSAPSNTEAFF. The DNA reads as follows: TGTGCCAGCAGCGCGCCGAGTAACACTGAAGCTTTCTTT.